This TCR beta chain was obtained from a study of blood T cell repertoires in COVID-19. Study-level information: COVID-19 samples collected from the United States, Italy and Spain covered acute and convalescent phases. The cDNA or gDNA used as material had been derived from T cells, B-cell-depleted T cells, or PBMCs.

Authors' analysis steps: Reference gene primer amplification gave nucleated cell count estimates. Profiled with immunoSEQ multiplex PCR; TCRdb holds only in-frame clones, not every one. V and J calls plus clone size are reproduced from that table; the DNA served to infer D and trimming. Counted here are some 180,000 clones, around nine tenths occurring once; the ten biggest clones make up approximately 6%. This clone was detected once. Between the trimmed V and J ends, which lost 5 bases and 4 bases, there was a span of 17 bases. This CDR3 has 15 amino acids. Per germline, CDR1 MDHEN and CDR2 SYDVKM. This clonotype was sampled from a man aged 40-55 years with active or convalescent COVID-19. V is TRBV28 and J is TRBJ1-1, with D perhaps TRBD1 (5 bases). The specimen sequenced was peripheral blood. The CDR3 loop is CASSPPRSGGTEAFF. In nucleotides, the CDR3 is TGTGCCAGCAGTCCACCCCGTTCGGGGGGCACTGAAGCTTTCTTT.